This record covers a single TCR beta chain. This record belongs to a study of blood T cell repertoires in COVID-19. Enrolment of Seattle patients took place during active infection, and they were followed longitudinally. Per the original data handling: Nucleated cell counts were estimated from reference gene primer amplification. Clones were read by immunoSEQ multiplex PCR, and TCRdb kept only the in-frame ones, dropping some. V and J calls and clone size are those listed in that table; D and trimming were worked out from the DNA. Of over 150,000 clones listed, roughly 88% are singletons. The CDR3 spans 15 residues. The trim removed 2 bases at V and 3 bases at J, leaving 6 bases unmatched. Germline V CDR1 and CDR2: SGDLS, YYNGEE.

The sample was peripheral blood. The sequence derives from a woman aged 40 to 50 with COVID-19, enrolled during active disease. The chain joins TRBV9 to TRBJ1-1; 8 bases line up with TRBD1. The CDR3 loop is CASSVRDRLYTEAFF. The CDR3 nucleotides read TGTGCCAGCAGCGTCCGGGACAGGCTATACACTGAAGCTTTCTTT.